The 10 T cell receptor beta chains presented below share a single source sample, sequenced in a study of breast tumors, draining lymph nodes, adjacent tissues. TCRdb re-called the multiplex PCR reads with MiXCR, one entry per CDR3 protein. This table holds roughly 110,000 distinct CDR3 sequences, under 40% found once. Axillary draining lymph nodes of breast cancer patients supplied the node samples. The material sequenced was axillary lymph node tissue. These receptors came from a female donor with breast cancer. Some clones in this sample may be carry-over from other donors' samples.

This clonotype was detected many times. The CDR3 DNA reads as TGCAGTGCTAGTCATTACGCGACTAGCGACCCAGATACGCAGTATTTT. Its protein product is CSASHYATSDPDTQYF. This sequence joins TRBV20-1 and TRBJ2-3, with 8 bases fitting TRBD2. With V trimmed by 3 bases and J by 4 bases, 12 bases remained unmatched. CDR1 DFQATT and CDR2 SNEGSKA come from the germline V gene (reference sequence). The CDR3 contains 16 residues.

This clonotype was counted at least ten times. J is TRBJ1-5 and V is TRBV20-1; the D gene is possibly TRBD1 (6 bases). The ends were cut back, 0 bases at V and 5 bases at J, with 11 bases in the middle. Germline V CDR1 and CDR2: DFQATT, SNEGSKA (reference sequence). The CDR3 covers 14 residues. CDR3 nucleotide sequence: TGCAGTGCTAGAGATTCCAGGGGACATCAGCCCCAGCATTTT. This translates into CSARDSRGHQPQHF.

This clonotype appeared many times. The V and J genes are TRBV20-1 and TRBJ2-1; 8 bases align to TRBD1. V was clipped by 0 bases and J by 7 bases; unmatched bases: 8. Germline V CDR1 and CDR2: DFQATT, SNEGSKA (reference sequence). This CDR3 has 15 residues. CDR3 coding DNA: TGCAGTGCTAGAGATCCAGGGGGCGCGGGGAATGAGCAGTTCTTC. It encodes CSARDPGGAGNEQFF.

This clonotype was recorded at least ten times. The rearrangement joins TRBV7-9 to TRBJ2-3, with D uncertain. CDR3 length equals 11 residues. Trimming stripped 5 bases from V and 9 bases from J, with 9 bases between. Per the germline V gene, CDR1 is SEHNR and CDR2 is FQNEAQ (reference sequence). The CDR3 nucleotides read TGTGCCAGCAGCCCAGGTACCACGCAGTATTTT. It codes for CASSPGTTQYF. Full variable domain (remainder filled in from reference TRBV7-9 and TRBJ2-3): DTGVSQNPRHKITKRGQNVTFRCDPISEHNRLYWYRQTLGQGPEFLTYFQNEAQLEKSRLLSDRFSAERPKGSFSTLEIQRTEQGDSAMYLCASSPGTTQYFGPGTRLTVL.

As for this clonotype: This CDR3 is missing its conserved last phenylalanine or tryptophan, likely due to a read error. The chain joins TRBV14 to TRBJ2-7; 8 bases match TRBD2. CDR1 and CDR2 (germline): SGHDN, FVKESK. Germline trimming cut 4 bases from V and 4 bases from J; bases unmatched to any gene: 12. The CDR3 has 16 residues. The CDR3 spells CASSLQSTGTSYEQYL. The DNA of the CDR3 is TGTGCCAGCAGCCTGCAATCTACCGGGACTAGTTACGAGCAGTACCTC.

This clonotype appeared many times. V gene TRBV20-1 combines with J gene TRBJ2-1, with 7 bases aligning to TRBD2. The junction had 5 bases not matched to a gene; V was cut back by 6 bases and J by 0 bases. Germline V lookup: CDR1 DFQATT, CDR2 SNEGSKA (reference sequence). This CDR3 spans 14 amino acids. In DNA form, the CDR3 reads TGCAGTGCCCAACTAGCGCTCTCCTACAATGAGCAGTTCTTC. Its translation: CSAQLALSYNEQFF.

The chain uses TRBV25-1 and TRBJ1-2; no clear D gene. V dropped 2 bases and J dropped 3 bases, with 10 bases sitting between them. The CDR3 is 14 residues long. Germline loops: CDR1 MGHDK, CDR2 SYGVNS. In DNA form, the CDR3 reads TGTGCCAGCAGTGAAGATGGGCCTTACTATGGCTACACCTTC. This codes for CASSEDGPYYGYTF.

Details on this clonotype: The junction departs from the called germline gene at one end, perhaps through a read error. The chain combines TRBV4-2 with TRBJ2-7, with D uncertain. The CDR3 loop spans 13 amino acids. CDR1 is LGHNA and CDR2 is YNFKEQ in the germline V gene. CDR3 amino acids: CACSPQQIDSRHF. The CDR3 DNA follows: TGTGCCTGCAGCCCCCAACAGATAGACTCGCGACACTTC.

J is TRBJ2-1 and V is TRBV20-1; TRBD1 matches 9 bases. This CDR3 region has 13 residues. V lost 4 bases, J lost 3 bases, and 1 base stayed unmatched. Germline loops: CDR1 DFQATT, CDR2 SNEGSKA (reference sequence). The CDR3 bases are TGCAGTGCTACGGGACAGGGCTACAATGAGCAGTTCTTC. Translation gives CSATGQGYNEQFF.

There are many counts of this clonotype. V and J are TRBV5-1 and TRBJ1-3; the D gene is possibly TRBD1 (5 bases). This CDR3 contains 14 residues. The V gene's germline CDR1 is SGHRS and CDR2 YFSETQ. V lost 0 bases and J lost 2, with 6 bases in between. The CDR3 loop reads CASSLEGTGNTIYF. DNA for the CDR3: TGCGCCAGCAGCTTGGAGGGGACTGGAAACACCATATATTTT.